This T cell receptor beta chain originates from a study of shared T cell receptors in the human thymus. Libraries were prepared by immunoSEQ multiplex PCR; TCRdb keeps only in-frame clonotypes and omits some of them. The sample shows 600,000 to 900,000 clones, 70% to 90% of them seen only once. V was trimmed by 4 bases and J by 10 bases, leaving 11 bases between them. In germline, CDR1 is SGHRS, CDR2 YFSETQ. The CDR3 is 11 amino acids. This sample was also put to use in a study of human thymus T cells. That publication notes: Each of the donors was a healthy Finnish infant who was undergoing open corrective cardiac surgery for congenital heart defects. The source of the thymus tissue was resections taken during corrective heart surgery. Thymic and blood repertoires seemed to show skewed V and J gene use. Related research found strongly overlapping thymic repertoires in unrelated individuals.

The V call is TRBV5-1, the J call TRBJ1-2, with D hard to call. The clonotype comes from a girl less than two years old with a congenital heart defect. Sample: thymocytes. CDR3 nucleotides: TGCGCCAGCAGCGGACTGTACGACTACACCTTC. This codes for CASSGLYDYTF.